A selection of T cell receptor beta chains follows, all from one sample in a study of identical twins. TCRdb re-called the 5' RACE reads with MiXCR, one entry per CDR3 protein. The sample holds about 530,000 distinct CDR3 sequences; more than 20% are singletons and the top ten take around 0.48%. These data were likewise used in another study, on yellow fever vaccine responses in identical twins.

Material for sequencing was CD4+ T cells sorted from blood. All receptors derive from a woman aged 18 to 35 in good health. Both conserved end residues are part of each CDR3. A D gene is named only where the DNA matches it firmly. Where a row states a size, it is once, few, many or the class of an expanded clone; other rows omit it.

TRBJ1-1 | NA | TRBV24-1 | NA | TGTGCCACCAGTGACGCAGGGGCGAACACTGAAGCTTTCTTT | CATSDAGANTEAFF
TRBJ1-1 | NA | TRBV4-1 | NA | TGCGCCAGCAGCCAAGCCCCTTCTATGAACACTGAAGCTTTCTTT | CASSQAPSMNTEAFF
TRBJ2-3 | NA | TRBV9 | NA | TGTGCCAGCAGCGCGTTAGGCAGCACAGATACGCAGTATTTT | CASSALGSTDTQYF
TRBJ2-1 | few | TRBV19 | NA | TGTGCCAGTAGTAGCCCCGAGTACAATGAGCAGTTCTTC | CASSSPEYNEQFF
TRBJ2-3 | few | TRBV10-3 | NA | TGTGCCATCAGTGGAATATCTAGCACAGATACGCAGTATTTT | CAISGISSTDTQYF
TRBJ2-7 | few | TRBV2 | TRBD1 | TGTGCCAGCAGGACTCGGGACAGGGTATACGAGCAGTACTTC | CASRTRDRVYEQYF
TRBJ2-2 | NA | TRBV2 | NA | TGTGCCAGCAGTGCATACAGGGCGAACACCGGGGAGCTGTTTTTT | CASSAYRANTGELFF
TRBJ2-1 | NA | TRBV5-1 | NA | TGCGCCAGCAGAAGGAGGGGCCTAGATAACTACAATGAGCAGTTCTTC | CASRRRGLDNYNEQFF
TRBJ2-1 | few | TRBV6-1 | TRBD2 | TGTGCCAGCAGCTCCCCTGGGACTAGCGGGAGTAATGAGCAGTTCTTC | CASSSPGTSGSNEQFF
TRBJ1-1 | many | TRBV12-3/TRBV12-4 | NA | TGTGCCAGCAGACAGGGAACTGAAGCTTTCTTT | CASRQGTEAFF
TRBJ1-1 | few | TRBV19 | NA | TGTGCCAGTAGTATCGCGGCCCAGGGTCGATGGACTGAAGCTTTCTTT | CASSIAAQGRWTEAFF
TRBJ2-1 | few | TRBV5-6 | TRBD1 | TGTGCCAGCAGCTTGGACAGGGGGCGGTGGAATGAGCAGTTCTTC | CASSLDRGRWNEQFF
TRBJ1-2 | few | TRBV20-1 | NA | TGCAGTGCCGACCTTCGGCACTATGGCTACACCTTC | CSADLRHYGYTF
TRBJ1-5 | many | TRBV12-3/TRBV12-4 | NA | TGTGCCAGCAGTGGGGGCGGGAATCAGCCCCAGCATTTT | CASSGGGNQPQHF
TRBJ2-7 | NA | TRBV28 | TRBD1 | TGTGCCAGCAGCCCCGGGACAGGGGGAATTACCTACGAGCAGTACTTC | CASSPGTGGITYEQYF
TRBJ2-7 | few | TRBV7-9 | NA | TGTGCCAGCAGCTTACGCGGCAACGCCTACGAGCAGTACTTC | CASSLRGNAYEQYF
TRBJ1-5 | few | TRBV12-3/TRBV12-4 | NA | TGTGCCAGCAGTTTAGCGACGGGCAGTAGCAATCAGCCCCAGCATTTT | CASSLATGSSNQPQHF
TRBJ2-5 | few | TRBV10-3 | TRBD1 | TGTGCCATCAGTGAGTCGAAGACAGGGAAAGAGACCCAGTACTTC | CAISESKTGKETQYF
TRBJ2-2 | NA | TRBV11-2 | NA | TGTGCCAGCAGCTTAATCCGCCGACCCGCGAACACCGGGGAGCTGTTTTTT | CASSLIRRPANTGELFF
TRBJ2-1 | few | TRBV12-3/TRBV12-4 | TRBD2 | TGTGCCAGCAGAGCAACTAGCGGGAGATGGAGTGAGCAGTTCTTC | CASRATSGRWSEQFF
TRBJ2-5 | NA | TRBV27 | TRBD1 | TGTGCCAGCAGACGTACAGGGGTCCAAGAGACCCAGTACTTC | CASRRTGVQETQYF
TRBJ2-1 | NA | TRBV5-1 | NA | TGCGCCAGCACCCCCGGGGTTTCCCCCGCCAATGAGCAGTTCTTC | CASTPGVSPANEQFF
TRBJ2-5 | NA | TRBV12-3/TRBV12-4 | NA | TGTGCCAGCACAGGGTGGGGTTCGGAGACCCAGTACTTC | CASTGWGSETQYF
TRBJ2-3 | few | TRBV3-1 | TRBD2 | TGTGCCAGCAGCCCCCAATCGCTAGCGGGGAGCCCCACAGATACGCAGTATTTT | CASSPQSLAGSPTDTQYF
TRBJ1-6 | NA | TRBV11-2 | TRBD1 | TGTGCCAGCAGCTCCGTGGGGCCGGGACAGGGTGCTTCACCCCTCCACTTT | CASSSVGPGQGASPLHF
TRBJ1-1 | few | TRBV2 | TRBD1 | TGTGCCAGCAGTGACCAGGGGGCGAGGACTGAAGCTTTCTTT | CASSDQGARTEAFF
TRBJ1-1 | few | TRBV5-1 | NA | TGCGCCAGCAGGCAGGGAACCGTGGACACTGAAGCTTTCTTT | CASRQGTVDTEAFF
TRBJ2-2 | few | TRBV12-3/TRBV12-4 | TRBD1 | TGTGCCAGCAGTTTAGCGCAGGGGGCGAACACCGGGGAGCTGTTTTTT | CASSLAQGANTGELFF
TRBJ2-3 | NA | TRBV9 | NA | TGTGCCAGCAGCGTAAGACCGACTCCGTCAGATACGCAGTATTTT | CASSVRPTPSDTQYF
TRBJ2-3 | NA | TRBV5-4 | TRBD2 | TGTGCCAGCAGCCCCGGGGGGGTCGGTCTATCCACAGATACGCAGTATTTT | CASSPGGVGLSTDTQYF
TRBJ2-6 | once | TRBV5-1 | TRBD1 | TGCGCCAGCAGCCCCCTTGCGACAGGGGGTTCTTCTGTGGCCAACGTCCTGACTTTC | CASSPLATGGSSVANVLTF
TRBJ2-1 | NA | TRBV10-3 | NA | TGTGCCATCAGTGGTGGAGCGCTAGCCCAATACAATGAGCAGTTCTTC | CAISGGALAQYNEQFF
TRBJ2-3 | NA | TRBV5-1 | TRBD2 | TGCGCCAGCAGCATAATAGCGGGGGTCACCGATACGCAGTATTTT | CASSIIAGVTDTQYF
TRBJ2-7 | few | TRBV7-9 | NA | TGTGCCAGCAGCCCGTTGGGGGCGTACGAGCAGTACTTC | CASSPLGAYEQYF
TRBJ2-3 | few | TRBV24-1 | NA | TGTGCCACCAGTGAGTCCACAGATACGCAGTATTTT | CATSESTDTQYF
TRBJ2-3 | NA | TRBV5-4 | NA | TGTGCCAGCAGCTCGGGGGGCCGAAACACAGATACGCAGTATTTT | CASSSGGRNTDTQYF
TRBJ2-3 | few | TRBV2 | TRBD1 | TGTGCCACCCTCCGACAGGGTAGCACAGATACGCAGTATTTT | CATLRQGSTDTQYF
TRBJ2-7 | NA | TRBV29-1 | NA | TGCAGCGCCGTACGGCACGGGAGCCACTACGAGCAGTACTTC | CSAVRHGSHYEQYF
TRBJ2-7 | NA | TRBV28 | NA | TGTGCCAGCAATTCCGTGGGGGGCGTATACGAGCAGTACTTC | CASNSVGGVYEQYF
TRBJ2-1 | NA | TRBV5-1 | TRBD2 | TGCGCCAGCAGCTTGCTAGCGGGAGAGGCCTACAATGAGCAGTTCTTC | CASSLLAGEAYNEQFF
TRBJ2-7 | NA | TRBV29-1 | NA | TGCAGCGCCTCCCACCCCCCTTACGAGCAGTACTTC | CSASHPPYEQYF
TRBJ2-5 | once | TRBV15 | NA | TGTGCCACCAGCTTCGGAGTCCAAGAGACCCATTACTTC | CATSFGVQETHYF
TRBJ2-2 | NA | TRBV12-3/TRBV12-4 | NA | TGTGCCAGCAGTCCCTATGACACGCCGAACACCGGGGAGCTGTTTTTT | CASSPYDTPNTGELFF
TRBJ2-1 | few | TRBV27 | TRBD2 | TGTGCCAGCAGTTTAGGGGTTGGTAGGGTAGCGGGAGGCCCCGGTGAGCAGTTCTTC | CASSLGVGRVAGGPGEQFF
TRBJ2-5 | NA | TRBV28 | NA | TGTGCCAGCAGTTTTCGACCGCAAGAGACCCAGTACTTC | CASSFRPQETQYF
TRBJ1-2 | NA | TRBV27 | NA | TGTGCCAGCAGTTCTGCAGGGGAAGGCTACACCTTC | CASSSAGEGYTF
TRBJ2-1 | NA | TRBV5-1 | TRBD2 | TGCGCCAGCAGCGAGGAGACTAGCGGGAAAGTAGGTGAGCAGTTCTTC | CASSEETSGKVGEQFF
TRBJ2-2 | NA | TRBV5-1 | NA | TGCGCCAGCATCCAGGGATTGGACACCGGGGAGCTGTTTTTT | CASIQGLDTGELFF
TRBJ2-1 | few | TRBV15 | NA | TGTGCCACCAGCAGGGCAGGACGGTTATACAATGAGCAGTTCTTC | CATSRAGRLYNEQFF
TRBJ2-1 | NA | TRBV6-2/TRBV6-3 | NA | TGTGCCAGCAACAATCGGAAAATGAGTGAGCAGTTCTTC | CASNNRKMSEQFF
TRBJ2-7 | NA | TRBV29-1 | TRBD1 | TGCAGCGTTGCTGGACAGGGTACCTACGAGCAGTACTTC | CSVAGQGTYEQYF
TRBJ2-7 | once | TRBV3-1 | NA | TGTGCCAGCAGCCCTTGGACGCGTGCCGGTTCCTACGAGCAGTACTTC | CASSPWTRAGSYEQYF
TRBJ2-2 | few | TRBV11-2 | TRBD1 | TGTGCCAGCAGCTCGGGACAGACAATAGGCACCGGGGAGCTGTTTTTT | CASSSGQTIGTGELFF
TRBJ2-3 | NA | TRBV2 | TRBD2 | TGTGCCAGGAGGAGCGGGGCAGATACGCAGTATTTT | CARRSGADTQYF
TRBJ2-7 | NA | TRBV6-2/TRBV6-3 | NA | TGTGCCAGCAGACCCAGCGGGTGGAGCTCCTACGAGCAGTACTTC | CASRPSGWSSYEQYF
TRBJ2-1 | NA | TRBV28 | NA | TGTGCCAGCACCCAGGGAGTATACAATGAGCAGTTCTTC | CASTQGVYNEQFF
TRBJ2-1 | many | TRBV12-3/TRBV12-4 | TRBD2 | TGTGCCAGCAGTTTACTAGCGGGATACAATGAGCAGTTCTTC | CASSLLAGYNEQFF
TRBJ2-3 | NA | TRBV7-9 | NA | TGTGCCAGCAGCTTAGGAATTAGTGGCACAGATACGCAGTATTTT | CASSLGISGTDTQYF
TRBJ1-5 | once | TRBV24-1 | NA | TGTGCCACCAGTGATTCCAGGATCACAGATACGCAGCATTTT | CATSDSRITDTQHF